A selection of T cell receptor beta chains follows, all from one sample in a study of monozygotic twins with inflammatory bowel disease. TCRdb re-called the 5' RACE reads; every CDR3 protein appears as one record, without DNA. In all, the sample yields 110,000 to 150,000 distinct CDR3 sequences. Sequences were obtained from blood. The receptors were sampled from a human donor with ulcerative colitis or Crohn's disease, or a healthy co-twin of an affected twin (not recorded which). The CDR3 runs from the conserved cysteine through the conserved F or W. Each record gives: J gene, CDR3 length, V gene, CDR3 protein.

J: TRBJ1-4
length: 16
V: TRBV9
CDR3: CASSAGPRATNEKLFF

J: TRBJ2-7
length: 12
V: TRBV5-1
CDR3: CASSGRTYEQYF

J: TRBJ1-4
length: 19
V: TRBV11-1
CDR3: CASSTVPGQGAWTNEKLFF

J: TRBJ2-3
length: 16
V: TRBV5-1
CDR3: CASSLNSGSWTDTQYF

J: TRBJ1-1
length: 16
V: TRBV12-3/TRBV12-4
CDR3: CASSLGRGQGISEAFF

J: TRBJ2-1
length: 15
V: TRBV2
CDR3: CASIGAGGPNNEQFF

J: TRBJ1-5
length: 14
V: TRBV20-1
CDR3: CSARVGQNNQPQHF

J: TRBJ1-5
length: 12
V: TRBV6-2/TRBV6-3
CDR3: CAIGQPFQPQHF

J: TRBJ2-1
length: 14
V: TRBV4-1
CDR3: CASSPGPHGNEQFF

J: TRBJ1-6
length: 15
V: TRBV20-1
CDR3: CSALGLSSYNSPLHF

J: TRBJ2-7
length: 14
V: TRBV7-2
CDR3: CASSLEGTYWGQYF

J: TRBJ2-5
length: 12
V: TRBV7-8
CDR3: CASNYGGGTQYF

J: TRBJ2-7
length: 13
V: TRBV7-7
CDR3: CASSLAREGEQYF

J: TRBJ2-1
length: 19
V: TRBV11-2
CDR3: CASSPTGGAGTSGYNEQFF

J: TRBJ2-4
length: 16
V: TRBV5-1
CDR3: CASSPGTGGAKNIQYF

J: TRBJ1-2
length: 13
V: TRBV19
CDR3: CASSPDVDYGYTF

J: TRBJ2-1
length: 12
V: TRBV12-3/TRBV12-4
CDR3: CASNLMGGEQFF